This TCR beta chain was sequenced during a study of T cell responses to AZD1222 COVID-19 vaccine. Second doses were pooled across both intervals (about 4 or about 12 weeks). Libraries were prepared by immunoSEQ multiplex PCR; TCRdb keeps only in-frame clonotypes and omits some of them. The sample carries about 84,000 clones, just over 85% recorded once. Study-wide results and limits: Samples come after the peak T cell response, not at day 14. A mostly white British donor set with more females was recruited, and clonal diversity was possibly underestimated.

On this clone itself: As yet, its antigen is unknown.

CDR1 and CDR2 (germline): SGHAT, FQNNGV. The ends were cut back, 5 bases at V and 7 bases at J, with 14 bases in the middle. The CDR3 loop spans 13 amino acids. This chain joins TRBV11-2 and TRBJ1-1; a weak D match, TRBD1 (6 bases). This specimen consisted of peripheral blood, obtained 28 days after the second AZD1222 dose. The TCR sequence derives from an adult who received the AZD1222 COVID-19 vaccine. In nucleotides, the CDR3 is TGTGCCAGCAGCCAAGACAGGATAAATGAAGCTTTCTTT. The encoded protein is CASSQDRINEAFF.